These 25 T cell receptor beta chains originate from one sample sequenced in a study of OX40 agonist ivuxolimab in advanced cancers. The table came from immunoSEQ multiplex PCR; TCRdb's copy has only in-frame clones and leaves some out. The sample lists roughly 82,000 clones, roughly 90% seen once, with more than 8% in the top ten. This material consisted of CD4+ or CD8+ T cells sorted from blood, taken in a trial of the OX40 agonist ivuxolimab. These TCRs come from an adult with an advanced solid tumor such as melanoma, head and neck, liver or kidney cancer.

The J gene is TRBJ1-2, the V gene TRBV18, with D tentatively TRBD1 (6 bases). This CDR3 comprises 14 residues. In germline, CDR1 is KGHSH, CDR2 LQKENI. Trimming left V 2 bases short and J 7 bases short, with 14 bases between. The CDR3 DNA reads as TGTGCCAGCTCACCAGCCAGGGGAGAAGGTGGCTACACCTTC. Translating it yields CASSPARGEGGYTF.

The chain combines TRBV5-1 with TRBJ2-5; the match to TRBD1 covers 8 bases. With 4 bases clipped from V and 1 base from J, the junction kept 6 bases outside the gene matches. The germline V gene has CDR1 SGHRS and CDR2 YFSETQ. The CDR3 extends over 15 amino acids. CDR3 sequence (DNA): TGCGCCAGCAGCCTACCAGGACAGGGCCAAGAGACCCAGTACTTC. Protein: CASSLPGQGQETQYF.

This clone showed up just once. The rearrangement joins TRBV7-9 to TRBJ1-4; D unclear. V was shortened by 5 bases and J by 8 bases, with 12 bases between the two germline ends. Germline CDR1 is SEHNR and CDR2 is FQNEAQ (reference sequence). The CDR3 is made up of 13 amino acids. The CDR3: CASSLRVTEKLFF. CDR3 DNA sequence: TGTGCCAGCAGCCTCCGTGTGACCGAAAAACTGTTTTTT.

This clone occurred a few times. The V gene is TRBV5-8, the J gene TRBJ2-7, with D perhaps given as TRBD1 or TRBD2 (5 bases each). This CDR3 has 15 residues. CDR1 is SGHTS, CDR2 YDEGEE, per germline. The V gene lost 1 base and the J gene lost 1 base, with 12 bases spanning the gap. Here the CDR3 DNA reads TGTGCCAGCAGCTTGAGGGACGGATATTCCTACGAGCAGTACTTC. It encodes CASSLRDGYSYEQYF.

This CDR3 reads CASTIQGVGAEAFF. The CDR3 bases are TGTGCCAGCACCATACAGGGGGTCGGGGCTGAAGCTTTCTTT. This sequence joins TRBV5-5 and TRBJ1-1, with TRBD1 matching 8 bases. This CDR3 contains 14 residues. Germline CDR1 SGHKS, CDR2 YYEKEE (reference sequence). Germline trimming cut 6 bases from V and 6 bases from J; bases unmatched to any gene: 10.

The chain carries TRBV29-1 and TRBJ2-1; a weak D match, TRBD2 (5 bases). The germline gives CDR1 SQVTM, CDR2 ANQGSEA. Trimming removed 7 bases from V and 8 bases from J, with 30 bases in between. This CDR3 region has 17 residues. The CDR3 is CSATRATPGRGVYEQFF. The DNA of the CDR3 is TGCAGCGCAACGAGGGCGACCCCCGGACGTGGCGTGTATGAGCAGTTCTTC.

V usage is TRBV15 and J usage is TRBJ2-7; 9 bases fit TRBD2. Germline-derived CDR1 and CDR2 are LNHNV and YYDKDF (reference sequence). CDR3 length equals 15 residues. J lost 4 bases, V lost 1 base, and 5 bases had no gene match. The chain's CDR3 is CATSRGRGLAYEQYF. The CDR3 DNA reads as TGTGCCACCAGCAGAGGCCGCGGACTAGCGTACGAGCAGTACTTC.

This clone was seen only once. J is TRBJ2-5 and V is TRBV2; 8 nucleotides line up with TRBD2. This CDR3 is built from 15 residues. V gave up 6 bases and J gave up 1 base; unmatched junction bases: 7. The germline V gene encodes CDR1 SNHLY and CDR2 FYNNEI. CDR3 bases: TGTGCCAGCAGGGAACGTACTAGCGGCCAAGAGACCCAGTACTTC. Translation: CASRERTSGQETQYF.

The chain uses TRBV6-6 and TRBJ2-3; D may be TRBD1 (6 bases). The germline V gene has CDR1 MNHNY and CDR2 SVGAGI (reference sequence). The length of the CDR3 is 16 residues. V lost 2 bases and J 1 base, leaving 13 bases between the germline ends. The CDR3 region has the DNA TGTGCCAGCAGTTACGGTCGGGACACCCGCACAGATACGCAGTATTTT. Translating gives CASSYGRDTRTDTQYF.

This chain's CDR3 is CSVRQGSQTQYF. CDR3 bases: TGCAGCGTTCGACAGGGGAGCCAGACCCAGTACTTC. The chain is built from TRBV29-1 and TRBJ2-5, with 8 bases identical to TRBD1. In germline, CDR1 is SQVTM, CDR2 ANQGSEA. Trimming took 5 bases from V and 6 from J; bases not matched to a gene: 5. The CDR3 length is 12 residues.

J is TRBJ1-4 and V is TRBV27; D not resolved. Germline V lookup: CDR1 MNHEY, CDR2 SMNVEV (reference sequence). V lost 0 bases to trimming and J lost 0 bases, with 5 bases between them. CDR3 length: 15 residues. The CDR3 protein is CASSLSIATNEKLFF. The CDR3 region has the DNA TGTGCCAGCAGTTTATCCATCGCAACTAATGAAAAACTGTTTTTT.

The CDR3 DNA follows: TGTGCCTGGGGGTCCTACGAGCAGTACTTC. It yields the protein CAWGSYEQYF. The chain couples TRBV15 to TRBJ2-7; D is possibly TRBD1 or TRBD2 (5 bases each). The CDR3 has 10 residues. The germline CDR1 and CDR2 sequences are LNHNV and YYDKDF (reference sequence). V was trimmed by 11 bases and J by 1 base, leaving 6 bases between them.

The chain combines TRBV5-4 with TRBJ2-3; D is undetermined. Germline assignment: CDR1 SGHNT and CDR2 YYREEE (reference sequence). There are 13 residues in the CDR3. Trimming took off 0 bases at V and 4 bases at J, with 6 bases between the two ends. The CDR3 DNA sequence: TGTGCCAGCAGCTTGGGGCTTGCAGATACGCAGTATTTT. This codes for CASSLGLADTQYF.

The rearrangement links TRBV27 to TRBJ2-7; 11 nucleotides align to TRBD2. This CDR3 is built from 16 residues. The germline V gene has CDR1 MNHEY and CDR2 SMNVEV (reference sequence). V gave up 5 bases and J gave up 2 bases; unmatched junction bases: 8. CDR3 sequence: CASSKLAGARTYEQYF. The CDR3 nucleotides are TGTGCCAGCAGTAAACTAGCGGGAGCAAGGACCTACGAGCAGTACTTC.

The V and J genes are TRBV19 and TRBJ2-2; D remains unclear. The ends were cut back, 1 base at V and 4 bases at J, with 4 bases in the middle. The length of the CDR3 is 13 residues. Germline assignment: CDR1 LNHDA and CDR2 SQIVND (reference sequence). For the CDR3, the DNA is TGTGCCAGTAGTATAGTGGGCACCGGGGAGCTGTTTTTT. Its protein product is CASSIVGTGELFF.

This chain connects TRBV10-3 to TRBJ2-3; perhaps D is TRBD1 or TRBD2 (5 bases each). Trimming left V 1 base short and J 9 bases short, with 14 bases between. Looked up from germline, CDR1 is ENHRY and CDR2 is SYGVKD. The length of the CDR3 is 14 residues. For the CDR3, the DNA is TGTGCCATCAGTGAGTGGGGAGAGGGACGAACGCAGTATTTT. Translated, it gives CAISEWGEGRTQYF.

This chain connects TRBV28 to TRBJ2-3; TRBD2 matches at 16 bases. Germline V gene data show CDR1 as MDHEN and CDR2 as SYDVKM. The V segment lost 8 bases and the J segment 2 bases; nucleotides outside the gene matches: 10. The CDR3 has 18 residues. CDR3 residues: CASREGLAGGLFTDTQYF. CDR3 DNA: TGTGCCAGCCGAGAGGGACTAGCGGGAGGGCTTTTCACAGATACGCAGTATTTT.

The chain joins TRBV10-3 to TRBJ1-6, with D possibly matching TRBD1 (6 bases). CDR1 ENHRY and CDR2 SYGVKD come from the germline V gene. This CDR3 has 17 amino acids. V lost 4 bases to trimming and J lost 6 bases, with 19 bases between them. As DNA, the CDR3 is TGTGCCATCAGTGTCGAGTCTTTCCAGGGGCGTAATTCACCCCTCCACTTT. The encoded protein is CAISVESFQGRNSPLHF.

This clone showed up just once. The V and J genes are TRBV7-3 and TRBJ2-1; D possibly corresponds to TRBD1 (5 bases). From germline, CDR1 is SGHTA and CDR2 FQGTGA. The CDR3 sequence is 17 residues long. Deletions cut 5 bases from V and 0 bases from J, with 17 bases between. CDR3 residues: CASSQLGPTSSYNEQFF. Written as DNA, the CDR3 is TGTGCCAGCAGCCAACTGGGGCCGACCTCCTCCTACAATGAGCAGTTCTTC.

The V gene is TRBV14, the J gene TRBJ2-1; D may be TRBD2 (6 bases). This CDR3 contains 17 residues. V was clipped by 0 bases and J by 0 bases, with 12 bases between them. Germline values: CDR1 SGHDN, CDR2 FVKESK. In nucleotides, the CDR3 is TGTGCCAGCAGCCAAGATCGGGCGGACTACTCCTACAATGAGCAGTTCTTC. It is translated as CASSQDRADYSYNEQFF.

The chain employs TRBV7-2 and TRBJ2-1; no clear D gene. V lost 1 base, J lost 12 bases, and 10 bases lay in between. From germline, CDR1 is SGHTA and CDR2 FQGNSA. The CDR3 contains 12 residues. The CDR3 region has the DNA TGTGCCAGCAGCTTAGGTCCCATTGGGCAGTTCTTC. Translated: CASSLGPIGQFF.

This clone was seen only once. The gene calls are TRBV27 and TRBJ2-3, with 10 bases identical to TRBD2. V shed 7 bases and J 4 bases; nucleotides not matched to a gene: 8. This CDR3 contains 15 residues. Germline V gene data show CDR1 as MNHEY and CDR2 as SMNVEV (reference sequence). This CDR3 reads CASTIAGGPPDTQYF. CDR3 coding DNA: TGTGCCAGCACCATAGCGGGGGGCCCCCCAGATACGCAGTATTTT.

The chain uses TRBV9 and TRBJ2-2; TRBD1 or TRBD2 may be the D gene (6 bases each). The germline V and J ends were trimmed by 2 bases and 4 bases, with 15 bases remaining between them. CDR1 is SGDLS, CDR2 YYNGEE, per germline. The CDR3 sequence is 16 residues long. The CDR3 is CASSVRGRSITGELFF. CDR3 bases: TGTGCCAGCAGCGTTCGGGGGCGCTCAATCACCGGGGAGCTGTTTTTT.

The chain couples TRBV7-9 to TRBJ2-3; TRBD1 agrees at 8 bases. From germline, CDR1 is SEHNR and CDR2 FQNEAQ (reference sequence). V shed 5 bases and J 6 bases; nucleotides not matched to a gene: 10. CDR3 length: 15 amino acids. The CDR3 DNA is TGTGCCAGCAGCCTAGGGACAGGAGGTGGTGATACGCAGTATTTT. As protein: CASSLGTGGGDTQYF.

This clone was counted only a few times. V is TRBV7-9 and J is TRBJ2-7; 12 nucleotides agree with TRBD2. The CDR3 length is 15 residues. The trim removed 5 bases at V and 4 bases at J, leaving 6 bases unmatched. Germline V gene sequence: CDR1 SEHNR, CDR2 FQNEAQ (reference sequence). CDR3 sequence (DNA): TGTGCCAGCAGCCCATGGACTAGCGGGAATTACGAGCAGTACTTC. It codes for CASSPWTSGNYEQYF.